This T cell receptor beta chain was sequenced in a study of PD-1 blockade in classical Hodgkin lymphoma. Study-wide context: The patients were dosed with nivolumab 3 mg/kg, infused intravenously every 2 weeks.

Germline CDR1 MRHNA, CDR2 SNTAGT. The CDR3 consists of 15 residues. Trimming cost V 2 bases and J 8 bases; bases outside gene matches: 3. Study conclusions and caveats: Nivolumab initiation under 1 year post-ASCT meant exclusion. Sources of repertoire differences remain undefined, possibly disease activity or prior therapy.

The method was immunoSEQ multiplex PCR; TCRdb's version includes in-frame clones alone and lacks a portion of them. This table holds over 20,000 clones, approximately 73% found once. Points on this clone: The target antigen is unknown.

Brentuximab vedotin exposure varied, and every patient relapsed after autologous stem cell transplantation. Classifying best responses yielded complete response, partial response or progressive disease. The clonotype was recovered from a human donor with classical Hodgkin lymphoma. The sample in question was peripheral blood mononuclear cells (PBMCs), obtained before the second cycle of nivolumab. The chain is built from TRBV6-4 and TRBJ2-1; 13 bases match TRBD2. Here the CDR3 reads CASSDGTSGTDEQFF. Written as DNA, the CDR3 is TGTGCCAGCAGTGACGGGACTAGCGGGACCGATGAGCAGTTCTTC.